A single sample is the source of the 9 T cell receptor beta chains below, sequenced in a study of CD8 T cells in ankylosing spondylitis. These receptors have no identified antigens. One entry per CDR3 protein, called by TCRdb with MiXCR from the 5' RACE reads. This sample has about 510,000 distinct CDR3 sequences, with roughly 5.3% found just once. Notes on the study in general: One TCR beta motif, made up of about 8 highly homologous variants, appeared characteristic of ankylosing spondylitis blood.

The sample comprised blood, either unsorted or a sorted T cell fraction (not recorded which). Receptors originate from a male donor with ankylosing spondylitis.

V gene TRBV5-6 combines with J gene TRBJ2-7; no definite D call. Per the germline V gene, CDR1 is SGHDT and CDR2 is YYEEEE. The CDR3 is 17 residues long. Trimming took 0 bases from V and 6 from J, leaving 22 bases between them. As DNA, the CDR3 is TGTGCCAGCAGCTTGGGTACGGTGGGCGGTATGTTGGGCGAGCAGTACTTC. It encodes CASSLGTVGGMLGEQYF.

This clonotype was observed many times. The chain links TRBV20-1 to TRBJ1-3; 7 bases fit TRBD1. Germline V CDR1 and CDR2: DFQATT, SNEGSKA (reference sequence). CDR3 length equals 15 residues. J lost 0 bases, V lost 2 bases, and 4 bases had no gene match. CDR3 DNA sequence: TGCAGTGCTAGATCCTGGGACAGCTCTGGAAACACCATATATTTT. Amino acid sequence: CSARSWDSSGNTIYF.

This clonotype was counted a few times. The rearrangement links TRBV20-1 to TRBJ2-2; D is uncertain. Germline loops: CDR1 DFQATT, CDR2 SNEGSKA (reference sequence). The CDR3 contains 15 residues. V dropped 5 bases and J dropped 2 bases, with 15 bases sitting between them. The CDR3 sequence: CSAPTPPGNTGELFF. In DNA, the CDR3 is TGCAGTGCTCCAACCCCCCCCGGAAACACCGGGGAGCTGTTTTTT.

This clonotype was seen repeatedly, ten times or more. This chain connects TRBV5-1 to TRBJ2-7; either TRBD1 or TRBD2 may fit D (5 bases each). V was pared by 4 bases and J by 0 bases, with 11 bases between. This CDR3 has 14 amino acids. The germline CDR1 and CDR2 sequences are SGHRS and YFSETQ. CDR3 loop: CASSQGDGSYEQYF. CDR3 DNA sequence: TGCGCCAGCAGCCAGGGAGACGGCTCCTACGAGCAGTACTTC.

In this sample, this clonotype turned up many times. The CDR3 spells CASSFDEEETQYF. In DNA form, the CDR3 reads TGTGCCAGCAGCTTCGACGAGGAAGAGACCCAGTACTTC. This chain links TRBV5-5 with TRBJ2-5; D remains unclear. This CDR3 is built from 13 residues. With 2 bases removed from V and 3 bases from J, the gap between germline ends came to 8 bases. Germline V gene lookup returns CDR1 SGHKS and CDR2 YYEKEE (reference sequence).

There are many counts of this clonotype. The chain carries TRBV29-1 and TRBJ2-5; a weak D match, TRBD2 (5 bases). V was pared by 8 bases and J by 7 bases, with 17 bases between. Germline V lookup: CDR1 SQVTM, CDR2 ANQGSEA. The CDR3 length is 12 residues. CDR3 nucleotide sequence: TGCAGCTCCCGGGGAGTAGGTGGGACCCAGTACTTC. Encoded protein: CSSRGVGGTQYF.

This clonotype was observed many times. The chain links TRBV30 to TRBJ1-5; D gene uncertain. The CDR3 runs 13 residues. From germline, CDR1 is GTSNPN and CDR2 SVGIG (reference sequence). V dropped 1 base and J dropped 7 bases, with 11 bases sitting between them. CDR3 in amino acids: CAWSGEWGQPQHF. CDR3 nucleotides: TGTGCCTGGAGTGGGGAGTGGGGACAGCCCCAGCATTTT.

This clonotype came up many times. The chain links TRBV7-8 to TRBJ1-6; 8 bases fit TRBD1. Germline V gene lookup returns CDR1 SGHVS and CDR2 FQNEAQ. The ends lost 3 bases at V and 10 bases at J; junction bases unmatched: 8. This CDR3 has 15 amino acids. DNA for the CDR3: TGTGCCAGCAGCTTGGCAGGGGGCGAGGGGTCACCCCTCCACTTT. Its translation is CASSLAGGEGSPLHF.

This clonotype was counted many times. The chain uses TRBV7-2 and TRBJ1-1, with D possibly matching TRBD1 (5 bases). Germline V gene data show CDR1 as SGHTA and CDR2 as FQGNSA. Trimming cost V 3 bases and J 4 bases, with 15 bases left between them. The CDR3 is 15 amino acids. CDR3 in DNA: TGTGCCAGCAGCTTCCCACAGGCCCGGGGCACTGAAGCTTTCTTT. Amino acids: CASSFPQARGTEAFF.